This TCR beta chain comes out of a study of blood T cell repertoires in COVID-19. Study information: The study drew acute and convalescent COVID-19 samples from the United States, Italy and Spain.

CDR1 is MGHRA and CDR2 is YSYEKL in the germline V gene. The V gene lost 1 base and the J gene lost 4 bases, with 10 bases spanning the gap. The CDR3 contains 14 residues. Authors' data handling: Cell counts per sample came from amplifying reference gene primers. Assay: immunoSEQ multiplex PCR; the TCRdb copy retains only in-frame clones and omits some. For V, J and clone size, that table is used; D and trimming come from the DNA. The sample shows 130,000 to 150,000 clones, about 88% of them seen only once. This clone was recorded only once. This chain connects TRBV4-1 to TRBJ2-5; TRBD1 might be the D (6 bases). This clonotype originated in a man aged 50 or older with active or convalescent COVID-19. Sample: peripheral blood. This CDR3 reads CASSQVQGIETQYF. The CDR3 DNA is TGCGCCAGCAGCCAAGTACAGGGTATAGAGACCCAGTACTTC.